These 10 T cell receptor beta chains originate from one sample sequenced in a study of blood T cells in healthy people across ages. A second PCR, run for about 6 to 12 cycles, used a sample-barcoded 5' primer plus a J-beta primer mix. TCRdb reanalysed the 5' RACE reads using MiXCR and keeps one entry per CDR3 protein. The top ten hold roughly 24% of the sample, which has around 1,800,000 distinct CDR3 sequences, 39% seen once. The sample comprised blood. These receptors were collected from a human donor in good health.

V gene TRBV30 combines with J gene TRBJ1-2; D is unresolved. CDR1 is GTSNPN and CDR2 is SVGIG in the germline V gene (reference sequence). Between the trimmed V and J ends, which lost 0 bases and 7 bases, there was a span of 6 bases. The CDR3 sequence is 11 residues long. The DNA for the CDR3 is TGTGCCTGGAGTGTAATGGCTGGCTACACCTTC. Encoded protein: CAWSVMAGYTF.

The chain carries TRBV7-6 and TRBJ2-5, with 8 bases aligning to TRBD1. This CDR3 is built from 15 residues. CDR1 is SGHVS, CDR2 FNYEAQ, per germline. The V and J ends lost 4 bases and 4 bases, in that order; junction bases with no gene match: 8. This chain's CDR3 is CASSSNRGFSETQYF. In nucleotides, the CDR3 is TGTGCCAGCAGCTCTAACAGGGGGTTCTCAGAGACCCAGTACTTC.

The V call is TRBV29-1, the J call TRBJ2-3, with TRBD2 identical over 10 bases. The CDR3 covers 16 residues. CDR1 is SQVTM and CDR2 is ANQGSEA in the germline V gene. With 6 bases clipped from V and 4 bases from J, the junction kept 13 bases outside the gene matches. CDR3 nucleotides: TGCAGCGTCCCGGGATACAGCGGGGGGGCTCCAGATACGCAGTATTTT. Translating gives CSVPGYSGGAPDTQYF.

The chain links TRBV20-1 to TRBJ2-3, with D unresolved. The CDR3 totals 11 residues. From germline, CDR1 is DFQATT and CDR2 SNEGSKA (reference sequence). Trimming cost V 3 bases and J 6 bases, with 7 bases left between them. This CDR3 is CSARIADTQYF. For the CDR3, the DNA is TGCAGTGCTAGGATTGCGGATACGCAGTATTTT.

This clonotype was counted a single time. The rearrangement uses TRBV7-2 and TRBJ1-1; no firm D call. The CDR3 has 14 amino acids. Trimming left V 0 bases short and J 4 bases short, with 9 bases between. Germline loops: CDR1 SGHTA, CDR2 FQGNSA. CDR3: CASSLARQTTEAFF. DNA for the CDR3: TGTGCCAGCAGCTTAGCGAGGCAGACCACTGAAGCTTTCTTT.

The V call is TRBV5-6, the J call TRBJ2-1, with TRBD1 identical over 9 bases. Germline V gene data show CDR1 as SGHDT and CDR2 as YYEEEE. The CDR3 covers 16 residues. Trimming took 4 bases from V and 9 from J; bases not matched to a gene: 14. CDR3 sequence: CASSPLTGQGGLEQFF. The CDR3 region has the DNA TGTGCCAGCAGCCCTTTAACGGGACAGGGTGGCCTTGAGCAGTTCTTC.

This clonotype was seen a handful of times. V and J are TRBV29-1 and TRBJ2-7, with 7 bases that match TRBD2. The CDR3 consists of 14 residues. Germline V lookup: CDR1 SQVTM, CDR2 ANQGSEA. The V and J ends lost 6 bases and 4 bases, in that order; junction bases with no gene match: 12. CDR3 bases: TGCAGCGTCGCGCCGGGAGGAGTCCCGTACGAGCAGTACTTC. Its protein is CSVAPGGVPYEQYF.

The chain employs TRBV21-1 and TRBJ2-7; TRBD2 reflects the table's D call only, with no check against the DNA. TRBV21-1 is a pseudogene. The CDR3 has 14 amino acids. The CDR3 loop reads CTSTPGRLIYEQYF. CDR3 DNA: TGTACCAGCACCCCAGGGAGGCTGATCTACGAGCAGTACTTC.

Written as DNA, the CDR3 is TGTGCCAGCAGCTACAAAACGGGACTACGCGGCGAGACCCAGTACTTC. Its translation: CASSYKTGLRGETQYF. V usage is TRBV2 and J usage is TRBJ2-5; TRBD2 matches at 7 bases. Germline CDR1 and CDR2: SNHLY and FYNNEI. The trim removed 6 bases at V and 5 bases at J, leaving 15 bases unmatched. CDR3 size: 16 residues.

This clonotype was counted between two and nine times. The J gene is TRBJ2-5, the V gene TRBV7-9; possible D gene TRBD1, 6 bases. The CDR3 runs to 16 residues. V dropped 5 bases and J dropped 1 base, with 17 bases sitting between them. Germline V gene sequence: CDR1 SEHNR, CDR2 FQNEAQ (reference sequence). The CDR3 region is CASSQGRAATQETQYF. The DNA of the CDR3 is TGTGCCAGCAGCCAGGGGCGGGCAGCTACCCAAGAGACCCAGTACTTC.